This passage covers 22 T cell receptor beta chains from one sample sequenced in a study of Ad26.COV2.S vaccination and SARS-CoV-2 variants. Described treatment: around 19 received Ad26.COV2.S at low or high dose, single or two shots; five or six received placebo; per-sample allocation not given. Sampling took place 63 days after the first vaccine or placebo injection. Here immunoSEQ multiplex PCR was the method, and the copy in TCRdb shows in-frame clones only, minus some. The profile covers fewer than 500,000 clones, with 89% appearing a single time and about 2.7% taken by the ten largest. The sample was peripheral blood, taken in a trial of Ad26.COV2.S vaccine versus placebo. The receptors shown here come from a person between 18 and 65 years old who received the Ad26.COV2.S COVID-19 vaccine or a placebo.

The chain carries TRBV5-8 and TRBJ1-6; TRBD1 matches 9 bases. There are 15 residues in the CDR3. V gave up 3 bases and J gave up 6 bases; unmatched junction bases: 4. CDR1 and CDR2 (germline): SGHTS, YDEGEE. As DNA, the CDR3 is TGTGCCAGCAGCTCAGACAGGGGGGGTAATTCACCCCTCCACTTT. Its protein product is CASSSDRGGNSPLHF.

V and J are TRBV14 and TRBJ2-7, with D unclear. The CDR3 covers 14 residues. V was clipped by 1 base and J by 3 bases, with 10 bases between them. Per germline, CDR1 SGHDN and CDR2 FVKESK. The CDR3 protein is CASSQVGPRYEQYF. The CDR3 DNA reads TGTGCCAGCAGCCAAGTGGGCCCGCGCTACGAGCAGTACTTC. Full variable domain (remainder filled in from reference TRBV14 and TRBJ2-7): EAGVTQFPSHSVIEKGQTVTLRCDPISGHDNLYWYRRVMGKEIKFLLHFVKESKQDESGMPNNRFLAERTGGTYSTLKVQPAELEDSGVYFCASSQVGPRYEQYFGPGTRLTVT.

The rearrangement joins TRBV28 to TRBJ1-1; TRBD1 is a possible D gene (6 bases). Looked up from germline, CDR1 is MDHEN and CDR2 is SYDVKM. The CDR3 runs 15 residues. V gave up 5 bases and J gave up 1 base, with 14 bases separating them. The CDR3 DNA sequence: TGTGCCAGCAGTCCACGAGGGGGGAAGAACACTGAAGCTTTCTTT. Translating it yields CASSPRGGKNTEAFF. Together with reference TRBV28 and TRBJ1-1, the CDR3 gives the full variable domain: DVKVTQSSRYLVKRTGEKVFLECVQDMDHENMFWYRQDPGLGLRLIYFSYDVKMKEKGDIPEGYSVSREKKERFSLILESASTNQTSMYLCASSPRGGKNTEAFFGQGTRLTVV.

This chain joins TRBV10-3 and TRBJ2-7; tentatively, D is TRBD1 (5 bases). Deletions cut 4 bases from V and 4 bases from J, with 14 bases between. CDR3 length: 14 residues. Germline V lookup: CDR1 ENHRY, CDR2 SYGVKD. The CDR3 DNA is TGTGCCATCAGTGTAACCTTGACAGCTTACGAGCAGTACTTC. It codes for CAISVTLTAYEQYF.

The rearrangement links TRBV5-6 to TRBJ1-1; tentatively, D is TRBD1 (5 bases). The CDR3 has 17 amino acids. Trimming took off 2 bases at V and 1 base at J, with 18 bases between the two ends. The V gene's germline CDR1 is SGHDT and CDR2 YYEEEE. In nucleotides, the CDR3 is TGTGCCAGCAGCTTATTCGGGGGTGATGGAGCGAACACTGAAGCTTTCTTT. Translating it yields CASSLFGGDGANTEAFF.

This rearrangement joins TRBV5-1 to TRBJ1-1; D is possibly TRBD1 (5 bases). The germline V gene encodes CDR1 SGHRS and CDR2 YFSETQ. Deletions cut 0 bases from V and 4 bases from J, with 10 bases between. The length of the CDR3 is 14 residues. CDR3 protein: CASSLERGATEAFF. The DNA for the CDR3 is TGCGCCAGCAGCTTGGAGAGGGGAGCCACTGAAGCTTTCTTT.

The chain employs TRBV28 and TRBJ1-1, with no clear D. CDR3 size: 13 residues. Germline-derived CDR1 and CDR2 are MDHEN and SYDVKM. Trimming left V 6 bases short and J 1 base short, with 9 bases between. The CDR3 reads CASSPGRNTEAFF. CDR3 in DNA: TGTGCCAGCAGCCCTGGGAGGAACACTGAAGCTTTCTTT.

The chain carries TRBV18 and TRBJ2-1, with D hard to call. The germline CDR1 and CDR2 sequences are KGHSH and LQKENI. Trimming pared 2 bases from V and 2 bases from J, leaving 10 bases between. The CDR3 consists of 15 residues. CDR3 sequence reads: CASSPEARTYNEQFF. CDR3 coding DNA: TGTGCCAGCTCACCAGAGGCCAGAACCTACAATGAGCAGTTCTTC.

The chain couples TRBV14 to TRBJ2-2, with 11 bases aligning to TRBD2. This CDR3 region has 17 residues. CDR1 and CDR2 from the germline V gene are SGHDN and FVKESK. V was pared by 0 bases and J by 8 bases, with 8 bases of the junction left unmatched. CDR3: CASSQEVASGRKGELFF. The CDR3 DNA sequence: TGTGCCAGCAGCCAAGAGGTCGCTAGCGGGAGGAAGGGGGAGCTGTTTTTT.

The chain links TRBV11-2 to TRBJ2-1; maybe TRBD1 (5 bases). Germline loops: CDR1 SGHAT, CDR2 FQNNGV. Between the trimmed V and J ends, which lost 1 base and 2 bases, there was a span of 12 bases. The CDR3 contains 16 residues. The CDR3 sequence: CASSLGQGGAYNEQFF. The DNA for the CDR3 is TGTGCCAGCAGCTTAGGTCAGGGCGGCGCCTACAATGAGCAGTTCTTC.

This sequence joins TRBV6-5 and TRBJ2-7, with 7 bases that match TRBD1. With V trimmed by 2 bases and J by 1 base, 2 bases remained unmatched. Germline V gene data show CDR1 as MNHEY and CDR2 as SVGAGI. The CDR3 contains 14 residues. DNA for the CDR3: TGTGCCAGCAGTTACACAGGGGAGTCCTACGAGCAGTACTTC. Its translation is CASSYTGESYEQYF.

This chain joins TRBV6-6 and TRBJ1-4; TRBD1 aligns across 8 bases. This CDR3 has 15 residues. Germline CDR1 is MNHNY and CDR2 is SVGAGI (reference sequence). V trimming: 4 bases; J trimming: 3 bases; junction bases outside the gene matches: 4. The CDR3 loop is CASSFTGGANEKLFF. The CDR3 DNA sequence: TGTGCCAGCAGTTTCACAGGGGGAGCTAATGAAAAACTGTTTTTT.

The V gene is TRBV11-2, the J gene TRBJ1-2; unclear D gene. V gave up 1 base and J gave up 4 bases, with 10 bases separating them. The germline V gene encodes CDR1 SGHAT and CDR2 FQNNGV. This CDR3 comprises 14 residues. The CDR3 DNA follows: TGTGCCAGCAGCTTAGTAAGCGCATCCTATGGCTACACCTTC. Translation gives CASSLVSASYGYTF.

The gene calls are TRBV12-3 or TRBV12-4 and TRBJ2-3; D ambiguous. Trimming pared 5 bases from V and 3 bases from J, leaving 6 bases between. The CDR3 is 12 residues long. In DNA form, the CDR3 reads TGTGCCAGCAGTCGAAGGACAGATACGCAGTATTTT. This gives the protein CASSRRTDTQYF.

The chain couples TRBV28 to TRBJ1-3; perhaps TRBD1 as D (5 bases). The CDR3 runs to 17 residues. The germline gives CDR1 MDHEN, CDR2 SYDVKM. V lost 3 bases and J lost 0, with 15 bases in between. CDR3 sequence reads: CASSFLGDVRSGNTIYF. CDR3 nucleotide sequence: TGTGCCAGCAGTTTCCTTGGGGACGTCCGCTCTGGAAACACCATATATTTT.

V gene TRBV7-9 combines with J gene TRBJ1-1; D unresolved. Deletions cut 7 bases from V and 6 bases from J, with 12 bases between. This CDR3 comprises 12 residues. Germline loops: CDR1 SEHNR, CDR2 FQNEAQ (reference sequence). CDR3 sequence: CASTFGSPEAFF. The CDR3 nucleotides read TGTGCCAGCACCTTTGGTTCCCCTGAAGCTTTCTTT.

V is TRBV6-5 and J is TRBJ2-7; possibly TRBD1 for D (6 bases). The germline CDR1 and CDR2 sequences are MNHEY and SVGAGI. V lost 4 bases and J lost 6, with 13 bases in between. The CDR3 is made up of 13 amino acids. The DNA for the CDR3 is TGTGCCAGCAGTTTGGACAGCTCTGCCGAGCAGTACTTC. Translating gives CASSLDSSAEQYF.

This chain joins TRBV6-5 and TRBJ2-2; 8 bases agree with TRBD2. V shed 6 bases and J 6 bases; nucleotides not matched to a gene: 3. Per the germline V gene, CDR1 is MNHEY and CDR2 is SVGAGI. The CDR3 totals 13 residues. The CDR3 sequence is CASRRGLAGELFF. CDR3 nucleotides: TGTGCCAGCAGACGGGGACTAGCCGGGGAGCTGTTTTTT.

V usage is TRBV4-2 and J usage is TRBJ1-5, with 10 positions matching TRBD1. This CDR3 has 16 amino acids. The J segment lost 7 bases and the V segment lost 3 bases, leaving 9 bases of the junction unmatched. Germline V lookup: CDR1 LGHNA, CDR2 YNFKEQ. Here the CDR3 reads CASSHTGTGVGQPQHF. As DNA, the CDR3 is TGTGCCAGCAGCCATACCGGGACAGGGGTAGGGCAGCCCCAGCATTTT.

CDR3 residues: CATLSPSGGAGETQYF. CDR3 nucleotide sequence: TGTGCCACCCTGTCCCCCAGCGGGGGGGCGGGGGAGACCCAGTACTTC. The chain uses TRBV10-3 and TRBJ2-5, with 10 bases matching TRBD2. This CDR3 has 16 residues. Germline CDR1 is ENHRY and CDR2 is SYGVKD. The V and J ends lost 10 bases and 5 bases, in that order; junction bases with no gene match: 16.

The J gene is TRBJ1-1, the V gene TRBV10-3, with D unresolved. Trimming left V 3 bases short and J 7 bases short, with 18 bases between. Germline-derived CDR1 and CDR2 are ENHRY and SYGVKD. The CDR3 sequence is 15 residues long. The CDR3 DNA sequence: TGTGCCATCAGTGAATGGGAGGGTGTAGAGAATGAAGCTTTCTTT. Translating it yields CAISEWEGVENEAFF.

The chain's CDR3 is CASSSLAGSYNEQFF. CDR3 in DNA: TGTGCCAGCAGCTCCCTAGCGGGGTCCTACAATGAGCAGTTCTTC. The gene calls are TRBV14 and TRBJ2-1, with 9 bases that match TRBD2. The CDR3 consists of 15 residues. Per germline, CDR1 SGHDN and CDR2 FVKESK. V was clipped by 5 bases and J by 1 base; unmatched bases: 3.